This paragraph covers one TCR beta chain sequence. These data come from a study of blood T cell repertoires in COVID-19. In the original processing: The assay estimated nucleated cells by amplifying reference gene primers. Measured with immunoSEQ multiplex PCR; TCRdb has only the in-frame clones, and not every one. That table gives V, J and clone size, and the DNA gave D and trimming. Found here are under 85,000 clones, 75% to 90% of them singletons; the top ten hold approximately 5.8%. This TCR came from a man in his sixties with active or convalescent COVID-19. Material for sequencing was peripheral blood.

The CDR3 protein is CAWCRDRAESYNSPLHF. CDR3 nucleotide sequence: TGTGCCTGGTGCCGGGACAGGGCTGAATCCTATAATTCACCCCTCCACTTT. The chain employs TRBV30 and TRBJ1-6, with 9 bases aligning to TRBD1. The CDR3 totals 17 residues. CDR1 GTSNPN and CDR2 SVGIG come from the germline V gene (reference sequence). The V gene end was trimmed by 5 bases and the J gene end by 1 base; junction bases not matched to a gene: 9.